A single sample is the source of the 30 T cell receptor beta chains below, sequenced in a study of Graves' ophthalmopathy and Graves' hyperthyroidism. Amplification of TCR beta CDR3 regions used RNA transcripts. Amplification began with first-round RT-PCR using HTBI primers, then second-round multiplex PCR was performed. In TCRdb, the multiplex PCR reads were re-called with MiXCR into one record per CDR3 protein. The table includes approximately 700,000 distinct CDR3 sequences, under 50% detected once. Sample: peripheral blood. All receptors derive from an adult man with Graves' ophthalmopathy.

Many counts were recorded for this clonotype. This rearrangement joins TRBV12-3 or TRBV12-4 to TRBJ1-6, with TRBD1 as a possible D gene (5 bases). The CDR3 is 19 residues long. The V gene lost 5 bases and the J gene lost 8 bases, with 28 bases spanning the gap. The CDR3 loop reads CASSPAFGADAKTHSPLHF. Here the CDR3 DNA reads TGTGCCAGCAGTCCCGCGTTCGGGGCAGACGCTAAGACCCATTCACCCCTCCACTTT.

There are a few counts of this clonotype. The chain is built from TRBV11-2 and TRBJ2-7; unclear D gene. V was shortened by 5 bases and J by 0 bases, with 14 bases between the two germline ends. The CDR3 loop spans 15 amino acids. Germline V CDR1 and CDR2: SGHAT, FQNNGV. CDR3 sequence: CASSQDGRSSYEQYF. CDR3 bases: TGTGCCAGCAGCCAAGATGGCAGGAGCTCCTACGAGCAGTACTTC.

Ten or more counts support this clonotype. The chain has TRBV5-1 and TRBJ2-5, with TRBD1 as a possible D gene (6 bases). Germline V gene lookup returns CDR1 SGHRS and CDR2 YFSETQ. CDR3 size: 15 residues. V was cut by 2 bases and J by 2 bases, with 13 bases left in between. The CDR3 sequence: CASSFEKGEQETQYF. The DNA for the CDR3 is TGCGCCAGCAGCTTTGAGAAGGGGGAACAAGAGACCCAGTACTTC.

The chain uses TRBV5-1 and TRBJ2-5; no reliable D call. The CDR3 consists of 13 residues. Per germline, CDR1 SGHRS and CDR2 YFSETQ. V lost 4 bases to trimming and J lost 7 bases, with 14 bases between them. CDR3 sequence: CASSIDEPTTQYF. CDR3 DNA sequence: TGCGCCAGCAGCATCGACGAGCCGACGACCCAGTACTTC.

This clonotype was counted once. J is TRBJ2-6 and V is TRBV2; D ambiguous. This CDR3 region has 13 residues. V dropped 8 bases and J dropped 4 bases, with 9 bases sitting between them. Germline CDR1 is SNHLY and CDR2 is FYNNEI. CDR3 in amino acids: CASGESGANVLTF. The CDR3 bases are TGTGCCAGCGGGGAATCCGGGGCCAACGTCCTGACTTTC.

The sample holds a few counts of this clonotype. This sequence joins TRBV6-1 and TRBJ2-2, with D perhaps TRBD1 (5 bases). CDR1 and CDR2 (germline): MNHNS, SASEGT. The CDR3 length is 15 residues. Between the trimmed V and J ends, which lost 2 bases and 5 bases, there was a span of 12 bases. The CDR3: CASSETTGWTGELFF. DNA of the CDR3: TGTGCCAGCAGTGAAACCACAGGTTGGACCGGGGAGCTGTTTTTT.

This clonotype was picked up a small number of times. Just one base apart from a much larger clone, this may be a read error. The chain links TRBV10-1 to TRBJ1-2; 7 bases fit TRBD1. Trimming at V came to 11 bases and at J to 7 bases, leaving 13 bases not matched to a gene. Germline V gene sequence: CDR1 WNHNN, CDR2 SYGVQD (reference sequence). The length of the CDR3 is 13 residues. The CDR3 spells CAGTETIPPGYTF. In nucleotides, the CDR3 is TGCGCCGGGACAGAAACTATACCGCCTGGCTACACCTTC.

The chain couples TRBV20-1 to TRBJ2-7; D unresolved. Germline CDR1 and CDR2: DFQATT and SNEGSKA (reference sequence). The CDR3 is 12 amino acids. The V gene lost 1 base and the J gene lost 3 bases, with 7 bases spanning the gap. CDR3 sequence: CSARAGDYEQYF. As DNA, the CDR3 is TGCAGTGCTAGAGCCGGAGACTACGAGCAGTACTTC.

As for this clonotype: A junction boundary mismatches the germline segment, possibly from a read error. This rearrangement joins TRBV20-1 to TRBJ1-2; D not certain. CDR1 and CDR2 from the germline V gene are DFQATT and SNEGSKA (reference sequence). The CDR3 is 13 amino acids. The CDR3 DNA is TGTGCCTGGAGTTTTGGGCGCAGCTATGGCTACACCTTC. It codes for CAWSFGRSYGYTF.

Concerning this clonotype itself: A much larger clone is a single base away; this may be a read error. The rearrangement uses TRBV2 and TRBJ1-3, with D hard to call. Germline lookup yields CDR1 SNHLY and CDR2 FYNNEI. The CDR3 is 11 residues long. The CDR3 DNA is TGTGCGGACGGCTCTGGAAGCACCATATATTTT. Translation gives CADGSGSTIYF.

At least ten counts were recorded for this clonotype. V is TRBV7-9 and J is TRBJ2-7, with D hard to call. With 1 base removed from V and 1 base from J, the gap between germline ends came to 5 bases. The CDR3 contains 13 residues. Germline V gene lookup returns CDR1 SEHNR and CDR2 FQNEAQ (reference sequence). In DNA form, the CDR3 reads TGTGCCAGCAGCTTAGAACTGTCCTACGAGCAGTACTTC. Protein sequence: CASSLELSYEQYF.

There are a few counts of this clonotype. The J gene is TRBJ2-7, the V gene TRBV2; no reliable D call. The germline gives CDR1 SNHLY, CDR2 FYNNEI. The V gene lost 1 base and the J gene lost 2 bases, with 9 bases spanning the gap. The length of the CDR3 is 14 residues. The CDR3 DNA reads as TGTGCCAGCAGTGAAGGGAACAGACCCTACGAGCAGTACTTC. It codes for CASSEGNRPYEQYF.

The V and J genes are TRBV7-9 and TRBJ2-7, with a weak D call TRBD2 (6 bases). The CDR3 is made up of 14 amino acids. The germline gives CDR1 SEHNR, CDR2 FQNEAQ (reference sequence). The V end lost 5 bases, the J end lost 4 bases, and 15 bases lay between the germline ends. The CDR3 DNA reads TGTGCCAGCAGCCCGGAGACTAGTATGTACGAGCAGTACTTC. Translation gives CASSPETSMYEQYF.

This clonotype was detected a few times. The chain couples TRBV12-3 or TRBV12-4 to TRBJ2-7, with D possibly matching TRBD1 (6 bases). This CDR3 has 13 amino acids. Trimming stripped 5 bases from V and 9 bases from J, with 17 bases between. The chain's CDR3 is CASSPRQVAGQYF. In nucleotides, the CDR3 is TGTGCCAGCAGTCCGAGACAGGTAGCTGGGCAGTACTTC.

The table lists this clonotype with many counts. The chain joins TRBV19 to TRBJ2-6; D remains ambiguous. The V gene's germline CDR1 is LNHDA and CDR2 SQIVND (reference sequence). This CDR3 has 17 amino acids. V shed 3 bases and J shed 0 bases, with 12 bases lying between them. The CDR3 is CASSIPRRSSGANVLTF. DNA for the CDR3: TGTGCCAGTAGTATTCCGAGGCGGAGCTCTGGGGCCAACGTCCTGACTTTC.

The chain has TRBV19 and TRBJ1-5; the match to TRBD1 covers 10 bases. Germline V CDR1 and CDR2: LNHDA, SQIVND (reference sequence). The CDR3 is 14 residues long. After removal of 7 bases from V and 4 bases from J, the junction contained 4 bases not matched to a gene. The CDR3 sequence is CASKPGQGNQPQHF. In nucleotides, the CDR3 is TGTGCCAGTAAGCCGGGACAGGGGAATCAGCCCCAGCATTTT.

The V call is TRBV24-1, the J call TRBJ2-2; D gene unclear. Germline V gives CDR1 KGHDR, CDR2 SFDVKD. The CDR3 has 16 amino acids. Between the trimmed V and J ends, which lost 1 base and 0 bases, there was a span of 8 bases. CDR3 protein: CATSDFGTPNTGELFF. DNA of the CDR3: TGTGCCACCAGTGATTTTGGCACCCCGAACACCGGGGAGCTGTTTTTT.

With regard to this clonotype: Mismatch with germline at one junction end may stem from a read error. The chain employs TRBV6-1 and TRBJ1-2, with 8 positions matching TRBD1. There are 15 residues in the CDR3. CDR1 and CDR2 from the germline V gene are MNHNS and SASEGT. CDR3 in DNA: TGTGGCAGCAGTCCCCGGGACAGGCCCAACTGTGGCTACACCTTC. It specifies CGSSPRDRPNCGYTF.

This clonotype came up a few times. The chain links TRBV30 to TRBJ1-1; unclear D gene. The ends were cut back, 2 bases at V and 7 bases at J, with 8 bases in the middle. CDR1 is GTSNPN and CDR2 is SVGIG in the germline V gene (reference sequence). The CDR3 consists of 11 residues. The CDR3 loop reads CAWSWVGEAFF. In DNA form, the CDR3 reads TGTGCCTGGAGTTGGGTGGGTGAAGCTTTCTTT.

This chain uses TRBV19 with TRBJ2-2; 8 positions match TRBD1. Looked up from germline, CDR1 is LNHDA and CDR2 is SQIVND (reference sequence). The V and J ends lost 4 bases and 0 bases, in that order; junction bases with no gene match: 13. The CDR3 has 19 residues. CDR3 in amino acids: CASSKQGESVWANTGELFF. CDR3 bases: TGTGCCAGTAGTAAACAGGGGGAATCTGTATGGGCGAACACCGGGGAGCTGTTTTTT.

The chain is built from TRBV29-1 and TRBJ1-3, with 9 bases aligning to TRBD1. Germline CDR1 reads SQVTM; CDR2 reads ANQGSEA. V was clipped by 6 bases and J by 7 bases; unmatched bases: 1. CDR3 length: 11 amino acids. CDR3 sequence: CSVGTGNTIYF. CDR3 nucleotide sequence: TGCAGCGTAGGGACAGGGAACACCATATATTTT.

The chain combines TRBV3-1 with TRBJ1-2; TRBD1 agrees at 7 bases. The CDR3 is 15 amino acids. Germline V gives CDR1 LGHDT, CDR2 YNNKEL (reference sequence). After removal of 1 base from V and 8 bases from J, the junction contained 10 bases not matched to a gene. CDR3 sequence: CASSQGARGLGGYTF. The DNA of the CDR3 is TGTGCCAGCAGCCAAGGAGCCAGGGGGTTAGGGGGCTACACCTTC.

The rearrangement uses TRBV7-9 and TRBJ1-2, with TRBD1 matching over 7 bases. The CDR3 contains 15 residues. Germline V gives CDR1 SEHNR, CDR2 FQNEAQ (reference sequence). J gave up 5 bases and V 2 bases, and 8 bases lay outside the gene matches. This CDR3 reads CASSLKSGGTYGYTF. For the CDR3, the DNA is TGTGCCAGCAGCTTAAAATCAGGGGGTACTTATGGCTACACCTTC.

This clonotype was observed a few times. The rearrangement links TRBV12-3 or TRBV12-4 to TRBJ2-5; D may be TRBD1 or TRBD2 (6 bases each). CDR3 size: 12 residues. The V gene lost 6 bases and the J gene lost 6 bases, with 11 bases spanning the gap. The CDR3 spells CASSPGGQTQYF. CDR3 coding DNA: TGTGCCAGCAGCCCCGGGGGCCAGACCCAGTACTTC.

This clonotype was detected ten times or more. The junction differs from germline at one of its ends, possibly a read error. J is TRBJ2-2 and V is TRBV10-3; TRBD1 matches 8 bases. Germline-derived CDR1 and CDR2 are ENHRY and SYGVKD. This CDR3 comprises 15 residues. In DNA form, the CDR3 reads TGTGCAATCACCGCCGGGACAGGGAACACCGGGGAGCTGTTTTTT. As protein: CAITAGTGNTGELFF.

This clonotype was seen more than once but under ten times. J is TRBJ2-5 and V is TRBV6-2 or TRBV6-3, with D possibly being TRBD2 (5 bases). Trimming shortened V by 0 bases and J by 9 bases, and 14 bases separated the two germline ends. From germline, CDR1 is MNHEY and CDR2 SVGEGT. This CDR3 spans 14 amino acids. Here the CDR3 reads CASSYSRTERPQYF. CDR3 in DNA: TGTGCCAGCAGTTACTCGAGGACTGAGAGGCCCCAGTACTTC.

The chain has TRBV15 and TRBJ1-2; D may be TRBD1 (6 bases). V was cut by 4 bases and J by 6 bases, with 27 bases left in between. CDR1 and CDR2 from the germline V gene are LNHNV and YYDKDF (reference sequence). The length of the CDR3 is 18 residues. The CDR3 DNA sequence: TGTGCCACCAGCACAGGGACATCCTACGAGCAGTACTTTAATGGCTACACCTTC. Amino acid sequence: CATSTGTSYEQYFNGYTF.

J is TRBJ1-6 and V is TRBV7-2; a weak D match, TRBD1 (5 bases). The CDR3 has 15 residues. Trimming cost V 6 bases and J 1 base, with 10 bases left between them. Germline CDR1 reads SGHTA; CDR2 reads FQGNSA. DNA of the CDR3: TGTGCCAGCAGTGGGGGGGGGTCCTATAATTCACCCCTCCACTTT. Its protein is CASSGGGSYNSPLHF.

The V gene is TRBV25-1, the J gene TRBJ2-7, with 11 bases fitting TRBD2. Trimming cost V 6 bases and J 2 bases; bases outside gene matches: 3. This CDR3 has 14 residues. The germline V gene encodes CDR1 MGHDK and CDR2 SYGVNS. The CDR3 nucleotides are TGTGCCAGCAGGACTAGCGGGGACACCTACGAGCAGTACTTC. This codes for CASRTSGDTYEQYF.

Remarks on this clonotype: A junction end diverges from the germline sequence, so it may reflect a read error. The rearrangement joins TRBV4-1 to TRBJ1-5, with 8 bases matching TRBD1. Germline CDR1 MGHRA, CDR2 YSYEKL. This CDR3 has 14 residues. The CDR3 spells CTSSQDRGNQPHHF. Here the CDR3 DNA reads TGCACCAGCAGCCAAGACAGGGGAAATCAGCCCCATCATTTT.